At least ten counts were recorded for the clone carrying this TCR beta chain. Germline V gene data show CDR1 as SEHNR and CDR2 as FQNEAQ (reference sequence). The CDR3 has 14 amino acids. V lost 1 base to trimming and J lost 3 bases; unmatched junction nucleotides: 1. These data belong to a study of CD8+CD57+ T cells in acquired aplastic anemia. The template for TCR beta VDJ and CDR3 sequence profiling was genomic DNA. TCRdb itself ran the reads through MiXCR, one entry per CDR3 protein. The sample records some 120,000 distinct CDR3 sequences, 48% being singletons. This receptor was identified in a human donor in good health, serving as a control. Sequencing used sorted CD4+, CD8+, or CD8+CD57+ T cells (not recorded which) from PBMCs. The V gene is TRBV7-9, the J gene TRBJ2-3; 7 positions match TRBD1. This chain's CDR3 is CASSLVRGTDTQYF. CDR3 nucleotide sequence: TGTGCCAGCAGCTTAGTCAGGGGGACAGATACGCAGTATTTT.